This TCR beta chain was profiled in a study of blood T cell repertoires in COVID-19. On the study more broadly: PBMCs, B-cell-depleted T cells, or T cells provided the cDNA or gDNA that made up the material.

Sequencing was performed with immunoSEQ multiplex PCR; in TCRdb, only in-frame clones are kept and a portion is missing. The sample lists 40,000 to 55,000 clones, about 80% occurring once. Germline-derived CDR1 and CDR2 are GTSNPN and SVGIG (reference sequence). V was pared by 0 bases and J by 8 bases, with 13 bases between. The CDR3 runs 13 residues. The chain links TRBV30 to TRBJ1-2, with D perhaps TRBD1 (5 bases). Input material: peripheral blood. The TCR comes from a human donor in a cohort sampled during active COVID-19. The CDR3 DNA follows: TGTGCCTGGAGTGTAGGGGTAATAGGGGGCTACACCTTC. This sequence encodes CAWSVGVIGGYTF.